Listed here are 17 T cell receptor beta chains from one sample, sequenced in a study of cytomegalovirus exposure and HLA in healthy donors. This PCR relied on a set of 60 Vbeta primers and 13 Jbeta primers. Repertoires were generated with immunoSEQ multiplex PCR, while TCRdb's copy carries only in-frame clones and drops some. The sample has approximately 150,000 clones, about 84% seen once; the top ten hold about 4.9%. The sample consisted of PBMCs. Receptors were obtained from a man between 18 and 29 years old in good health and CMV-seronegative.

This chain joins TRBV28 and TRBJ2-2, with 9 bases aligning to TRBD1. Per the germline V gene, CDR1 is MDHEN and CDR2 is SYDVKM. With V trimmed by 2 bases and J by 5 bases, 6 bases remained unmatched. This CDR3 has 16 residues. The CDR3 here is CASSLGGQGITGELFF. In DNA, the CDR3 is TGTGCCAGCAGTTTAGGGGGACAGGGCATAACCGGGGAGCTGTTTTTT.

V and J are TRBV19 and TRBJ2-1; 13 nucleotides match TRBD2. CDR1 is LNHDA, CDR2 SQIVND, per germline (reference sequence). V shed 9 bases, J shed 6 bases, and the junction held 2 bases outside the gene matches. The CDR3 loop spans 13 amino acids. CDR3 sequence reads: CASGTSGVNEQFF. The DNA for the CDR3 is TGTGCCAGCGGGACTAGCGGGGTCAATGAGCAGTTCTTC.

Only one count was recorded for this clone. The chain uses TRBV27 and TRBJ2-7; D not resolved. CDR1 and CDR2 (germline): MNHEY, SMNVEV (reference sequence). Trimming shortened V by 0 bases and J by 2 bases, and 8 bases separated the two germline ends. The CDR3 spans 14 residues. Here the CDR3 DNA reads TGTGCCAGCAGTTTATCGGTTACACCCTACGAGCAGTACTTC. Amino acid sequence: CASSLSVTPYEQYF.

The rearrangement uses TRBV28 and TRBJ2-3; 8 bases fit TRBD1. Germline V gene data show CDR1 as MDHEN and CDR2 as SYDVKM. The CDR3 sequence is 17 residues long. J was trimmed by 4 bases and V by 8 bases; bases with no gene match: 17. The DNA of the CDR3 is TGTGCCAGCGTCCCCTTGGGACAGGTTCTTAAATCAGATACGCAGTATTTT. It specifies CASVPLGQVLKSDTQYF. The full variable domain, in which reference TRBV28 and TRBJ2-3 provide the parts outside the CDR3, is DVKVTQSSRYLVKRTGEKVFLECVQDMDHENMFWYRQDPGLGLRLIYFSYDVKMKEKGDIPEGYSVSREKKERFSLILESASTNQTSMYLCASVPLGQVLKSDTQYFGPGTRLTVL.

This chain uses TRBV2 with TRBJ1-3; D ambiguous. V lost 5 bases and J 4 bases, leaving 12 bases between the germline ends. The CDR3 length is 14 residues. CDR1 SNHLY and CDR2 FYNNEI come from the germline V gene. Here the CDR3 reads CASSRSVLGNTIYF. The CDR3, as DNA: TGTGCCAGCAGTCGCAGCGTCCTCGGAAACACCATATATTTT.

The chain has TRBV2 and TRBJ1-5, with D perhaps TRBD1 (5 bases). Trimming left V 7 bases short and J 4 bases short, with 17 bases between. The CDR3 loop spans 15 amino acids. Germline CDR1 reads SNHLY; CDR2 reads FYNNEI. In DNA, the CDR3 is TGTGCCAGCAAGGAATTCCCAGGGCCAAATCAGCCCCAGCATTTT. This encodes CASKEFPGPNQPQHF.

Concerning this clone itself: The same CDR3 arises from other DNA sequences in this sample as well. The chain uses TRBV6-6 and TRBJ1-5, with D perhaps TRBD1 (6 bases). The germline V gene encodes CDR1 MNHNY and CDR2 SVGAGI (reference sequence). V shed 4 bases and J shed 4 bases, with 8 bases lying between them. The CDR3 loop spans 13 amino acids. The CDR3 loop is CASSLQGNQPQHF. CDR3 coding DNA: TGTGCCAGCAGTTTACAGGGAAATCAGCCCCAGCATTTT.

The rearrangement links TRBV7-2 to TRBJ2-7; 7 bases align to TRBD1. The trim removed 5 bases at V and 2 bases at J, leaving 12 bases unmatched. The CDR3 runs to 16 residues. The V gene's germline CDR1 is SGHTA and CDR2 FQGNSA. The CDR3 DNA follows: TGTGCCAGCAGCACCTCCGGGACAGCAACAGCCTACGAGCAGTACTTC. As protein: CASSTSGTATAYEQYF.

This chain joins TRBV7-9 and TRBJ2-7; D might be TRBD1 (6 bases). This CDR3 contains 14 residues. Deletions cut 5 bases from V and 2 bases from J, with 13 bases between. Germline V gene sequence: CDR1 SEHNR, CDR2 FQNEAQ (reference sequence). The CDR3 coding sequence is TGTGCCAGCAGCCGGGGACAACGGACCTACGAGCAGTACTTC. Protein: CASSRGQRTYEQYF.

The chain recombines TRBV11-2 with TRBJ2-3, with 8 bases that match TRBD2. V was clipped by 5 bases and J by 5 bases; unmatched bases: 3. Looked up from germline, CDR1 is SGHAT and CDR2 is FQNNGV. The CDR3 has 13 residues. CDR3 sequence (DNA): TGTGCCAGCAGCAACCTAGCGGGAGATACGCAGTATTTT. As protein: CASSNLAGDTQYF.

This CDR3 is CASSGRLAGVYNEQFF. The CDR3 DNA sequence: TGTGCCAGCAGTGGTCGACTAGCGGGGGTTTACAATGAGCAGTTCTTC. This chain connects TRBV2 to TRBJ2-1, with 12 bases identical to TRBD2. The germline CDR1 and CDR2 sequences are SNHLY and FYNNEI. The CDR3 has 16 residues. V dropped 4 bases and J dropped 4; count of bases not matched to a gene: 5.

Comment on this clone: The same CDR3 can be traced to other DNA sequences in this sample. The rearrangement uses TRBV27 and TRBJ1-5; the D is unclear. V lost 3 bases, J lost 1 base, and 7 bases lay in between. Germline CDR1 MNHEY, CDR2 SMNVEV (reference sequence). CDR3 size: 14 residues. The chain's CDR3 is CASSLAGSNQPQHF. CDR3 DNA sequence: TGTGCCAGCAGTTTGGCGGGGAGCAATCAGCCCCAGCATTTT.

V usage is TRBV5-6 and J usage is TRBJ2-1; 9 bases match TRBD2. V lost 6 bases to trimming and J lost 0 bases; unmatched junction nucleotides: 7. The CDR3 extends over 16 amino acids. In germline, CDR1 is SGHDT, CDR2 YYEEEE. The CDR3 loop reads CASTDPSGVSYNEQFF. The CDR3 DNA reads as TGTGCCAGCACCGATCCTAGCGGGGTCTCCTACAATGAGCAGTTCTTC. Full variable domain (missing parts from reference TRBV5-6 and TRBJ2-1): DAGVTQSPTHLIKTRGQQVTLRCSPKSGHDTVSWYQQALGQGPQFIFQYYEEEERQRGNFPDRFSGHQFPNYSSELNVNALLLGDSALYLCASTDPSGVSYNEQFFGPGTRLTVL.

The chain is built from TRBV10-2 and TRBJ1-2, with no clear D. Between the trimmed V and J ends, which lost 8 bases and 0 bases, there was a span of 10 bases. This CDR3 is built from 13 residues. Germline V gene data show CDR1 as WSHSY and CDR2 as SAAADI. The CDR3 reads CASGASANYGYTF. CDR3 nucleotide sequence: TGCGCCAGCGGAGCGTCAGCTAACTATGGCTACACCTTC.

The chain links TRBV18 to TRBJ2-2; D perhaps matches TRBD2 (5 bases). Trimming pared 3 bases from V and 7 bases from J, leaving 9 bases between. The length of the CDR3 is 13 residues. Germline lookup yields CDR1 KGHSH and CDR2 LQKENI. The CDR3 DNA reads as TGTGCCAGCTCACCCTCTCGGGACGGGGAGCTGTTTTTT. Encoded protein: CASSPSRDGELFF.

This clone was picked up a small number of times. This chain links TRBV4-1 with TRBJ1-4; D unclear. CDR1 MGHRA and CDR2 YSYEKL come from the germline V gene. The CDR3 sequence is 12 residues long. V lost 4 bases to trimming and J lost 7 bases, with 7 bases between them. The CDR3 reads CASSPQSEKLFF. Here the CDR3 DNA reads TGCGCCAGCAGCCCCCAATCTGAAAAACTGTTTTTT.

The J gene is TRBJ1-6, the V gene TRBV6-6; D is perhaps TRBD1 (5 bases). Germline V gene sequence: CDR1 MNHNY, CDR2 SVGAGI (reference sequence). Trimming removed 7 bases from V and 6 bases from J, with 10 bases in between. This CDR3 is 13 amino acids long. The CDR3 spells CASKQGSNSPLHF. DNA of the CDR3: TGTGCCAGCAAGCAGGGAAGTAATTCACCCCTCCACTTT.